Each of the 21 T cell receptor beta chains below was sequenced from the same sample in a study of T cell clusters in autoimmune cytopenias. TRB rearrangements were amplified by touch-down multiplex PCR with mixed TRB-A/B primers. TCRdb reprocessed the multiplex PCR reads and reports one entry per CDR3 protein, with no DNA. The table lists about 5,900 distinct CDR3 sequences. TRB was amplified from 250 ng of peripheral blood genomic DNA per sample. Specimen: peripheral blood. These receptor sequences come from a human donor with an autoimmune cytopenia or autoimmune hepatitis (not recorded which).

This CDR3 reads CATSDFGTRGDEQFF. The J gene is TRBJ2-1, the V gene TRBV24-1; TCRdb's D call, TRBD2, is unchecked because there is no DNA. This CDR3 region has 15 residues. Germline V gene lookup returns CDR1 KGHDR and CDR2 SFDVKD.

This clonotype is called medium-sized (0.01 to 0.1%) based on its frequency. V and J are TRBV18 and TRBJ2-7; TCRdb picks TRBD1, but there is no DNA to check that call. The CDR3 is 15 amino acids. CDR1 KGHSH and CDR2 LQKENI come from the germline V gene. This chain's CDR3 is CASSPRDRGWYEQYF.

Judged by frequency, this clonotype is medium-sized. V is TRBV18 and J is TRBJ2-2; checking the TCRdb D call of TRBD1 is not possible without DNA. The CDR3 extends over 17 amino acids. Germline loops: CDR1 KGHSH, CDR2 LQKENI. The CDR3: CASSPKGRGANTGELFF.

This clonotype is classed as medium-sized by frequency. The CDR3 sequence is CASSSGAGGRKGADTQYF. V usage is TRBV6-2 or TRBV6-3 and J usage is TRBJ2-3; the D call of TRBD2 rests on TCRdb alone, since no DNA is present to check it. Germline-derived CDR1 and CDR2 are MNHEY and SVGEGT. The CDR3 is made up of 18 amino acids.

The J gene is TRBJ2-7, the V gene TRBV6-2 or TRBV6-3; TCRdb's D gene call, TRBD1, goes unchecked for lack of DNA. The CDR3 has 15 amino acids. In germline, CDR1 is MNHEY, CDR2 SVGEGT. The CDR3 sequence: CASSPGSPTPYEQYF.

This clonotype counts as medium-sized by frequency. The J gene is TRBJ2-2, the V gene TRBV5-4; the TCRdb call, TRBD1, lacks DNA for checking. The CDR3 runs 18 residues. The germline CDR1 and CDR2 sequences are SGHNT and YYREEE (reference sequence). The CDR3 spells CASSLGIDGRGRHGELFF.

This clonotype ranks as medium-sized in terms of frequency. The chain carries TRBV6-5 and TRBJ1-4. This CDR3 has 16 amino acids. From germline, CDR1 is MNHEY and CDR2 SVGAGI. CDR3 protein: CASSDLPGNLEEKLFF.

The chain couples TRBV19 to TRBJ1-1; TCRdb outputs TRBD1, but without DNA this stays unchecked. This CDR3 contains 15 residues. Germline V gene sequence: CDR1 LNHDA, CDR2 SQIVND (reference sequence). CDR3 residues: CASSIVLGARTEAFF.

The rearrangement links TRBV19 to TRBJ1-1; TCRdb selects TRBD1, and the lack of DNA leaves this call unchecked. CDR3 length: 12 amino acids. Per germline, CDR1 LNHDA and CDR2 SQIVND (reference sequence). CDR3: CASSGPGFEAFF.

The chain has TRBV20-1 and TRBJ2-7; TCRdb gives TRBD2 as the D gene, but with no DNA this cannot be confirmed. CDR1 is DFQATT, CDR2 SNEGSKA, per germline (reference sequence). The CDR3 is 14 amino acids. CDR3 sequence reads: CSASPSGASYEQYF.

V usage is TRBV20-1 and J usage is TRBJ2-7; with no DNA, the TCRdb D assignment of TRBD2 cannot be verified. Germline assignment: CDR1 DFQATT and CDR2 SNEGSKA (reference sequence). This CDR3 is 14 amino acids long. This CDR3 is CSARDVAGVHEQYF.

This clonotype ranks as medium-sized in terms of frequency. The chain is built from TRBV6-2 or TRBV6-3 and TRBJ2-6; checking the TCRdb D call of TRBD1 is not possible without DNA. From germline, CDR1 is MNHEY and CDR2 SVGEGT. The CDR3 runs 15 residues. This CDR3 is CASYRTGSGANVLTF.

The chain combines TRBV5-1 with TRBJ2-5; as DNA is missing, the TRBD1 call by TCRdb cannot be tested. CDR3 length: 14 residues. Germline CDR1 and CDR2: SGHRS and YFSETQ. CDR3 in amino acids: CASSKDINGETQYF. Complete variable domain (other parts from reference TRBV5-1 and TRBJ2-5): KAGVTQTPRYLIKTRGQQVTLSCSPISGHRSVSWYQQTPGQGLQFLFEYFSETQRNKGNFPGRFSGRQFSNSRSEMNVSTLELGDSALYLCASSKDINGETQYFGPGTRLLVL.

In terms of frequency, this clonotype is medium-sized (0.01 to 0.1%). V gene TRBV27 combines with J gene TRBJ2-6; TCRdb outputs TRBD1, but without DNA this stays unchecked. This CDR3 region has 15 residues. The germline V gene has CDR1 MNHEY and CDR2 SMNVEV (reference sequence). CDR3 region: CASKDRSSGANVLTF.

This clonotype counts as medium-sized by frequency. J is TRBJ2-1 and V is TRBV7-6; absent DNA, TCRdb's TRBD1 call cannot be checked. CDR1 SGHVS and CDR2 FNYEAQ come from the germline V gene. There are 14 residues in the CDR3. The CDR3 loop is CASSPGTGADEQFF.

According to its frequency, this clonotype is medium-sized (0.01 to 0.1%). This chain joins TRBV27 and TRBJ2-3; no DNA is available, so the TRBD1 call from TCRdb remains unchecked. Germline CDR1 reads MNHEY; CDR2 reads SMNVEV (reference sequence). The CDR3 has 13 residues. CDR3 in amino acids: CASSLRDTDTQYF.

This clonotype is identified as medium-sized from frequency. The J gene is TRBJ2-7, the V gene TRBV6-2 or TRBV6-3; the TRBD2 assignment by TCRdb is unverifiable without DNA. Germline values: CDR1 MNHEY, CDR2 SVGEGT. CDR3 length: 17 amino acids. This CDR3 is CASSWTSGRFGSYEQYF.

CDR3 sequence: CASSLASGTFDYEQYF. The chain joins TRBV27 to TRBJ2-7; TCRdb returns TRBD2, unconfirmable since there is no DNA. This CDR3 spans 16 amino acids. CDR1 MNHEY and CDR2 SMNVEV come from the germline V gene (reference sequence).

This clonotype ranks as medium-sized in terms of frequency. The chain couples TRBV27 to TRBJ2-6. The length of the CDR3 is 16 residues. The germline V gene encodes CDR1 MNHEY and CDR2 SMNVEV (reference sequence). The CDR3 protein is CASSPSPTSGANVLTF.

The CDR3 sequence: CASSQGTGGPRETQYF. This sequence joins TRBV4-1 and TRBJ2-5; without DNA, the TCRdb call of TRBD2 cannot be checked. Germline-derived CDR1 and CDR2 are MGHRA and YSYEKL. CDR3 length: 16 residues.

The chain couples TRBV5-5 to TRBJ2-5; absent DNA, TCRdb's TRBD1 call cannot be checked. The CDR3 runs to 16 residues. CDR1 is SGHKS and CDR2 is YYEKEE in the germline V gene (reference sequence). The CDR3 loop is CASSLVLTPRGETQYF.